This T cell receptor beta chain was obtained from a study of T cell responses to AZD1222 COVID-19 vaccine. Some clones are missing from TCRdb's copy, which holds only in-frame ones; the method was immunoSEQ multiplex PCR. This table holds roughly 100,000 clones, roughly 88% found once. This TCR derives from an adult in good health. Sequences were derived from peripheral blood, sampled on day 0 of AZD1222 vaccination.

CDR3 DNA sequence: TGCGCCAGCAGCCAAGATTGGCAGGGGGCGAATTCACCCCTCCACTTT. This encodes CASSQDWQGANSPLHF. This chain uses TRBV4-3 with TRBJ1-6; 8 bases fit TRBD1. Germline values: CDR1 LGHNA, CDR2 YSLEER. The CDR3 contains 16 residues. J lost 7 bases, V lost 0 bases, and 5 bases had no gene match.